Below, 6 T cell receptor beta chains from the same sample are listed, as sequenced in a study of blood T cell repertoires in COVID-19. Repertoires were generated with immunoSEQ multiplex PCR, while TCRdb's copy carries only in-frame clones and drops some. Here the sample spans under 250,000 clones, 70% to 90% being singletons. Material for sequencing was peripheral blood. The source of these receptors is a woman in her 70s with active or convalescent COVID-19.

This chain joins TRBV19 and TRBJ1-2; perhaps TRBD1 as D (5 bases). Trimming shortened V by 2 bases and J by 0 bases, and 7 bases separated the two germline ends. Germline lookup yields CDR1 LNHDA and CDR2 SQIVND (reference sequence). The CDR3 totals 14 residues. This CDR3 reads CASSIRGSNYGYTF. The CDR3, as DNA: TGTGCCAGTAGTATAAGGGGATCTAACTATGGCTACACCTTC. Full variable domain (outside the CDR3, taken from reference TRBV19 and TRBJ1-2): DGGITQSPKYLFRKEGQNVTLSCEQNLNHDAMYWYRQDPGQGLRLIYYSQIVNDFQKGDIAEGYSVSREKKESFPLTVTSAQKNPTAFYLCASSIRGSNYGYTFGSGTRLTVV.

The V call is TRBV18, the J call TRBJ1-2; possibly TRBD1 for D (6 bases). The CDR3 contains 14 residues. The germline V gene has CDR1 KGHSH and CDR2 LQKENI. The V and J ends lost 0 bases and 12 bases respectively, with 17 bases between them. CDR3 protein: CASSPPADSGRHTF. CDR3 in DNA: TGTGCCAGCTCACCACCGGCGGACAGTGGCAGACACACCTTC.

In its sample, this clone was seen a few times. The rearrangement uses TRBV6-2 or TRBV6-3 and TRBJ2-2; possibly TRBD2 for D (6 bases). The V gene lost 2 bases and the J gene lost 3 bases, with 7 bases spanning the gap. Germline lookup yields CDR1 MNHEY and CDR2 SVGEGT. The CDR3 spans 14 residues. CDR3 bases: TGTGCCAGCAGTTACCGGGGGTACACCGGGGAGCTGTTTTTT. Protein: CASSYRGYTGELFF.

J is TRBJ2-3 and V is TRBV6-4; D perhaps matches TRBD2 (7 bases). Trimming pared 2 bases from V and 4 bases from J, leaving 13 bases between. This CDR3 spans 15 amino acids. Germline V gene data show CDR1 as MRHNA and CDR2 as SNTAGT. DNA for the CDR3: TGTGCCAGCAGTGACGAGGGGGGGAGTCCAGATACGCAGTATTTT. Translating gives CASSDEGGSPDTQYF.

The chain carries TRBV19 and TRBJ2-7, with D unresolved. CDR3 size: 14 residues. V shed 7 bases and J shed 2 bases, with 15 bases lying between them. Per germline, CDR1 LNHDA and CDR2 SQIVND (reference sequence). As DNA, the CDR3 is TGTGCCAGTACCAACAGTGCCCCCCCCTACGAGCAGTACTTC. Residues: CASTNSAPPYEQYF.

This chain joins TRBV9 and TRBJ1-5; D call uncertain. Germline V gives CDR1 SGDLS, CDR2 YYNGEE. CDR3 length: 14 amino acids. The germline V and J ends were trimmed by 3 bases and 4 bases, with 11 bases remaining between them. The CDR3 region has the DNA TGTGCCAGCAGCGAAGGGCCGGGGAATCAGCCCCAGCATTTT. As protein: CASSEGPGNQPQHF. The variable domain in full, completed from reference TRBV9 and TRBJ1-5, reads DSGVTQTPKHLITATGQRVTLRCSPRSGDLSVYWYQQSLDQGLQFLIQYYNGEERAKGNILERFSAQQFPDLHSELNLSSLELGDSALYFCASSEGPGNQPQHFGDGTRLSIL.